This T cell receptor beta chain was recorded in a study of shared clonotypes between healthy human individuals. Study-level information: CD4 naive cells filled three plates per donor, CD4 memory three, CD8 naive two and CD8 memory one. Whole-study findings and limits: Represented diversity (both genetic and exposure-history) was limited by the small number of donors.

For this clone: What it binds is unknown.

Terminally differentiated effector memory CD45RA+ cells were excluded by CCR7 positive selection of CD45RO-negative cells. Authors' analysis steps: Filtering differed, since immunoSEQ gave only junction sequences and no quality scores. The table came from immunoSEQ multiplex PCR; TCRdb's copy has only in-frame clones and leaves some out. V and J calls and clone size come straight from that table; D and trimming were deduced from the DNA. Here the sample spans under 1 million clones, 90% to 95% being singletons. This CDR3 is built from 17 residues. V trimming: 1 base; J trimming: 3 bases; junction bases outside the gene matches: 10. In germline, CDR1 is SGHAT, CDR2 FQNNGV.

The chain carries TRBV11-2 and TRBJ2-5, with 8 nucleotides matching TRBD1. This clonotype originated in a man between 25 and 39 years old in good health. The sample comprised naive CD8+ T cells sorted from blood. This CDR3 is CASSLGGRPGGEETQYF. CDR3 DNA sequence: TGTGCCAGCAGCTTAGGGGGGAGGCCAGGGGGCGAAGAGACCCAGTACTTC. The full variable domain, completed using reference TRBV11-2 and TRBJ2-5, is EAGVAQSPRYKIIEKRQSVAFWCNPISGHATLYWYQQILGQGPKLLIQFQNNGVVDDSQLPKDRFSAERLKGVDSTLKIQPAKLEDSAVYLCASSLGGRPGGEETQYFGPGTRLLVL.